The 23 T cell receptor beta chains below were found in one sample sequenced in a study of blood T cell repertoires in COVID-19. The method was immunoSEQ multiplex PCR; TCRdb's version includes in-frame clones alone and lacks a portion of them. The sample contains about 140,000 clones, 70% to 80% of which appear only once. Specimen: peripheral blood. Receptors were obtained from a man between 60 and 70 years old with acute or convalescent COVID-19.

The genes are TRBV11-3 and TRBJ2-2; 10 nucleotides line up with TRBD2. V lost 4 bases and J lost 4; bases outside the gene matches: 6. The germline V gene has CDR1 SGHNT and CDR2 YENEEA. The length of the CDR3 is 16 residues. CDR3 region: CASSSGLARGTGELFF. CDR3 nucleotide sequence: TGTGCCAGCAGCTCGGGACTAGCGAGAGGCACCGGGGAGCTGTTTTTT.

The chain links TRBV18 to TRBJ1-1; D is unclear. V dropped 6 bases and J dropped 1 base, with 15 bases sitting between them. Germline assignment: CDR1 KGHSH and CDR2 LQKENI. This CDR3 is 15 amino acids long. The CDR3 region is CASSPGDFPNTEAFF. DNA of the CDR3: TGTGCCAGCTCGCCCGGTGACTTTCCGAACACTGAAGCTTTCTTT.

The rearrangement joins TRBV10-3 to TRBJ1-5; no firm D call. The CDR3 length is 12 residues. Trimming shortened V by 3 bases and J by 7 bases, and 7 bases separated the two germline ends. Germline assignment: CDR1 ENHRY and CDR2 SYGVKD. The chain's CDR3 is CAISDRGQPQHF. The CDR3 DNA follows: TGTGCCATCAGTGATCGAGGACAGCCCCAGCATTTT.

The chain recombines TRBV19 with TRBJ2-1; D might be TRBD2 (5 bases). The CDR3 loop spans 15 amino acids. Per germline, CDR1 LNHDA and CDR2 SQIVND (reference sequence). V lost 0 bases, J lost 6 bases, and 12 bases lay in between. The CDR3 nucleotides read TGTGCCAGTAGTATAGATCGCGGGTTGGGCAATGAGCAGTTCTTC. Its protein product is CASSIDRGLGNEQFF.

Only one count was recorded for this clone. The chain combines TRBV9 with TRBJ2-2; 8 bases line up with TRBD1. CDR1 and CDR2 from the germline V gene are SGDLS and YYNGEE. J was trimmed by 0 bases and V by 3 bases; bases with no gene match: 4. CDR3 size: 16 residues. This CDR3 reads CASSGTGQANTGELFF. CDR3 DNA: TGTGCCAGCAGCGGGACGGGACAGGCGAACACCGGGGAGCTGTTTTTT.

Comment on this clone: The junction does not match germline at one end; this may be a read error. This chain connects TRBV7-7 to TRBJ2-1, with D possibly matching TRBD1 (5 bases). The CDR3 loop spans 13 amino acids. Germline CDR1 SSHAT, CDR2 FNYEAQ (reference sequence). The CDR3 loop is CASSPDSYGEQFF. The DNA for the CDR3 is TGTGCTAGCAGCCCAGACAGCTATGGTGAGCAGTTCTTC.

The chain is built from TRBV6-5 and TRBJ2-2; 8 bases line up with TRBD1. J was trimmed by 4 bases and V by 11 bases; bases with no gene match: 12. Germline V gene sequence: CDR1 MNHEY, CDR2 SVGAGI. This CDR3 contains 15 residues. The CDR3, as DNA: TGTGCCGCCTCTCAGGGGGCAGGGGGCACCGGGGAGCTGTTTTTT. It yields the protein CAASQGAGGTGELFF.

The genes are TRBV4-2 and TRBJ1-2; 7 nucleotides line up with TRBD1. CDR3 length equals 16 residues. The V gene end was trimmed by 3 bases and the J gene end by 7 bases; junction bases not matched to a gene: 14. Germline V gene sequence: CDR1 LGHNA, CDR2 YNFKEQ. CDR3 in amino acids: CASSHIFRDRRSGYTF. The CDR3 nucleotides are TGTGCCAGCAGCCATATCTTCCGGGACAGACGTAGTGGCTACACCTTC.

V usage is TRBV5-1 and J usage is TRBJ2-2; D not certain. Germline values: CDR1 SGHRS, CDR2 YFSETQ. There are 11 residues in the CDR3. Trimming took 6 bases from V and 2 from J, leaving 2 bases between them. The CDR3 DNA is TGCGCCAGCACTAACACCGGGGAGCTGTTTTTT. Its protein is CASTNTGELFF.

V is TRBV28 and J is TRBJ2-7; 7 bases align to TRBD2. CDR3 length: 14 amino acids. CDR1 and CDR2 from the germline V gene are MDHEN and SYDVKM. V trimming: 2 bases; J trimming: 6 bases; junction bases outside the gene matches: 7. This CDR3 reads CASSLSQGGTEQYF. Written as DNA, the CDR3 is TGTGCCAGCAGTTTAAGTCAGGGAGGGACCGAGCAGTACTTC.

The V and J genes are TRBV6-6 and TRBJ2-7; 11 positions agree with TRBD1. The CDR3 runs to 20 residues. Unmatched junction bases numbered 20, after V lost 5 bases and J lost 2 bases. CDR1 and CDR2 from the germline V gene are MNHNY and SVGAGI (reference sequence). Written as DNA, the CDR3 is TGTGCCAGCAGTCGTGGGACGGGACAGGGGGGTGGGAAAAGGGCCTACGAGCAGTACTTC. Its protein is CASSRGTGQGGGKRAYEQYF.

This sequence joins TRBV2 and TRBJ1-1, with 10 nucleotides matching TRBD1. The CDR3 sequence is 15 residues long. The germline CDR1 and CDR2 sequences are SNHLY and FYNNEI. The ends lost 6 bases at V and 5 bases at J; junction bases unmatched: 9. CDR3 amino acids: CASSKDRGQGTEAFF. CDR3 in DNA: TGTGCCAGCAGCAAAGACAGGGGGCAGGGGACTGAAGCTTTCTTT.

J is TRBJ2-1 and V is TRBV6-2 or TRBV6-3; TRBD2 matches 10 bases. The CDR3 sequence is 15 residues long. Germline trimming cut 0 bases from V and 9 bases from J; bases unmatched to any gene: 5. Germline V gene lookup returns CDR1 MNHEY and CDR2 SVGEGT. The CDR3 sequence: CASSYSSSGRFEQFF. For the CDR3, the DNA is TGTGCCAGCAGTTACTCTTCTAGCGGGAGATTTGAGCAGTTCTTC.

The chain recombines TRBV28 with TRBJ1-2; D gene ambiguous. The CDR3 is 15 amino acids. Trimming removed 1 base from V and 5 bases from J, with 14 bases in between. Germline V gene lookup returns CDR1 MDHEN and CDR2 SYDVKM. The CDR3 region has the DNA TGTGCCAGCAGTTTATTGCGGGGAAATGAATATGGCTACACCTTC. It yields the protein CASSLLRGNEYGYTF.

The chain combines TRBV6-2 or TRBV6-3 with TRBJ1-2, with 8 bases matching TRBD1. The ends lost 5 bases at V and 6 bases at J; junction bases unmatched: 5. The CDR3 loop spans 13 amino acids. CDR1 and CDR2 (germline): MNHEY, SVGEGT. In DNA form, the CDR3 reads TGTGCCAGCAGTAAGACAGGGGTCGATGGCTACACCTTC. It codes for CASSKTGVDGYTF.

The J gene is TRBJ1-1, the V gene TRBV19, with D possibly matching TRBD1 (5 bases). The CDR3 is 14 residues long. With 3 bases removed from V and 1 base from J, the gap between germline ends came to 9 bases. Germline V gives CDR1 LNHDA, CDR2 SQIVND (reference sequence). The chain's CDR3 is CASSIQGPNTEAFF. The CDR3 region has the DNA TGTGCCAGTAGTATCCAGGGCCCGAACACTGAAGCTTTCTTT.

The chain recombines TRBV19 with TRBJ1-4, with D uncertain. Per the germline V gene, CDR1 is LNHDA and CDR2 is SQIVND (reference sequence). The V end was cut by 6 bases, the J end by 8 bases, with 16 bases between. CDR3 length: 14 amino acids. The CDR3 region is CASSPEVLWEKLFF. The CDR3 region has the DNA TGTGCCAGTAGCCCTGAGGTGTTGTGGGAAAAACTGTTTTTT.

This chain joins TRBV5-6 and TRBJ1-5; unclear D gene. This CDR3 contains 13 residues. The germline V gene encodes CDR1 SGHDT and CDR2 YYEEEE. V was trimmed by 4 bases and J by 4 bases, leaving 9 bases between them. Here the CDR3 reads CASSPGQNQPQHF. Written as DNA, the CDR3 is TGTGCCAGCAGCCCAGGTCAGAATCAGCCCCAGCATTTT.

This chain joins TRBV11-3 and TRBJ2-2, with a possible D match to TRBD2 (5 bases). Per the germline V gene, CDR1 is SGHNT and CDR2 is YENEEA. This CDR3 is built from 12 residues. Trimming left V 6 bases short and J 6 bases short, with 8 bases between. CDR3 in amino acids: CASRLGPGELFF. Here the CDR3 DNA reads TGTGCCAGCAGACTAGGTCCCGGGGAGCTGTTTTTT.

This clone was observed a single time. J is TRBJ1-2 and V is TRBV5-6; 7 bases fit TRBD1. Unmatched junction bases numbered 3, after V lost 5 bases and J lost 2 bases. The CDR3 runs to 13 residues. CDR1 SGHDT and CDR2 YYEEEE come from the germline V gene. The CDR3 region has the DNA TGTGCCAGCAGACGACAGGGAAACTATGGCTACACCTTC. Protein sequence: CASRRQGNYGYTF.

The CDR3 DNA reads TGTGCCAGCAGCTTGGCCCCTAGCGGTGGCTGGTATTTT. The encoded protein is CASSLAPSGGWYF. The chain carries TRBV5-7 and TRBJ2-3; TRBD2 matches 7 bases. TRBV5-7 is sorted into the ORF group, with uncertain function. This CDR3 has 13 amino acids. The trim removed 0 bases at V and 14 bases at J, leaving 9 bases unmatched.

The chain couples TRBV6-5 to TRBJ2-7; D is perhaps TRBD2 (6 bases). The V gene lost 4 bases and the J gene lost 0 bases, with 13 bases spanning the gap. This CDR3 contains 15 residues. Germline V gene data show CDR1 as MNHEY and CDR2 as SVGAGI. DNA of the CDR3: TGTGCCAGCAGTTCCGTCTTCGGGAGCTCCTACGAGCAGTACTTC. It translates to CASSSVFGSSYEQYF.

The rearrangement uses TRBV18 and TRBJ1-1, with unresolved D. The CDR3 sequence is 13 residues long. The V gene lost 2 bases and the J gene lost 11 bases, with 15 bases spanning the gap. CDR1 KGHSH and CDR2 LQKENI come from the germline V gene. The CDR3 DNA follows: TGTGCCAGCTCACCATCGGATTTCAGGCAGGCTTTCTTT. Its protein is CASSPSDFRQAFF.